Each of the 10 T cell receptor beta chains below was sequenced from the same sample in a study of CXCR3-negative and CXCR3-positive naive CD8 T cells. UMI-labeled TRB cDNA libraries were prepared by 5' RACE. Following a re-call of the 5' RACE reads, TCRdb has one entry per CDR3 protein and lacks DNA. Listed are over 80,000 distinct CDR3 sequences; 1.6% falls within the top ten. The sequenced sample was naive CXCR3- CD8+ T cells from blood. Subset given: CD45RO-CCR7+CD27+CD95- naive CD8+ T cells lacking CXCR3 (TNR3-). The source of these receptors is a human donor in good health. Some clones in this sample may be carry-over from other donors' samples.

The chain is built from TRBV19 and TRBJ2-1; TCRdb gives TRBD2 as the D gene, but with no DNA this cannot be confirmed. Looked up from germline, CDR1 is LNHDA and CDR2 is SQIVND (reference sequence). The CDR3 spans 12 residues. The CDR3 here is CASRWQGDEQFF.

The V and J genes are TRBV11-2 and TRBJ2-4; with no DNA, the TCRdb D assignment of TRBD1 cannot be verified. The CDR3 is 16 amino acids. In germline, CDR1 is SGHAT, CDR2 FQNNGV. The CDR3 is CASSRTDLLAKNIQYF.

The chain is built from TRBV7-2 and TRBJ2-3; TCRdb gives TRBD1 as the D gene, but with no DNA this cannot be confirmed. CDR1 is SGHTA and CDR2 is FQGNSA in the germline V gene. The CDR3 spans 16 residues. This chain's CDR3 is CASSSSLMRGRNTQYF.

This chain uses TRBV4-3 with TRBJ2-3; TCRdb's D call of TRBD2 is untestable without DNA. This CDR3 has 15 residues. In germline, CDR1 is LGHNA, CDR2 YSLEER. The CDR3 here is CASSQSGARTDTQYF.

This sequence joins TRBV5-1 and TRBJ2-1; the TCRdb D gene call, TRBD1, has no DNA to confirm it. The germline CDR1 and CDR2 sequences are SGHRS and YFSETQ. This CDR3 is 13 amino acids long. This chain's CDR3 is CASRVEAGAVEFF.

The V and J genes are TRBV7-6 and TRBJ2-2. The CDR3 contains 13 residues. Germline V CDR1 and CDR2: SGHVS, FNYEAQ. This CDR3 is CASSSLETGELFF.

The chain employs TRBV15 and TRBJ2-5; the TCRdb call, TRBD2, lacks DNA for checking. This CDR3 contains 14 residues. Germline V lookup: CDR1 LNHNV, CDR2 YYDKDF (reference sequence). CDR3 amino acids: CATSRRGGQETQYF.

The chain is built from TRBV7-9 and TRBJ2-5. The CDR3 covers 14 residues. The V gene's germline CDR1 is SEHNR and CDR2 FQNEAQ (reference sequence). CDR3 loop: CASSLGSVSETQYF.

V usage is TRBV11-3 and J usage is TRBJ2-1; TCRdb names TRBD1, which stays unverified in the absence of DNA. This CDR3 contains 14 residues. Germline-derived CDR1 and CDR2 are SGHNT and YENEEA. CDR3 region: CASSLGQGGPEQFF.

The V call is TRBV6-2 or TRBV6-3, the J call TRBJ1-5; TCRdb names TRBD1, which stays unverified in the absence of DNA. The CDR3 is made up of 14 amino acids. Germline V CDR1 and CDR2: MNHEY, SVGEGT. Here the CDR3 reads CASTQGVEGQPQHF.